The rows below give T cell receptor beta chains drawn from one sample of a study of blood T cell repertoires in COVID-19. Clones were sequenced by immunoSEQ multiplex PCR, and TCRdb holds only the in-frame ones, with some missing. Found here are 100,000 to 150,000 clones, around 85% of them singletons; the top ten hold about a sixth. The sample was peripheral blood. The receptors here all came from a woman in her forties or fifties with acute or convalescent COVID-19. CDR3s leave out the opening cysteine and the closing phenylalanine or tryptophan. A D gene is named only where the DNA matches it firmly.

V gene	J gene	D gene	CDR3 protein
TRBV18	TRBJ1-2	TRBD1	ASSRLGQGVIPNYGYT
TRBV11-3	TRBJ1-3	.	ASSPGPGNTIY
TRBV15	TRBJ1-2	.	ATSRDLLRQQGDT
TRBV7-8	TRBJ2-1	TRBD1	ASSQGQGYYNEQF
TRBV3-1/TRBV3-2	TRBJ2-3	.	ASSRGLTDTQY
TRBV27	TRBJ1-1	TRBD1	ASGDHRGSNTEAF
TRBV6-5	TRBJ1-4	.	ASSPRQAEKLF
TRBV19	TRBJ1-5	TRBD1	ASSIRDSRVNQPQH
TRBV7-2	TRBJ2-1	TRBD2	ASSLISGGGMGEQF
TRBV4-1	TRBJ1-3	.	ASSPAPGAGNTIY
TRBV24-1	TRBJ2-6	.	ATSDSVSGANVLT
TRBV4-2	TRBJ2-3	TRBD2	ASSQDQGGRRTDTQY
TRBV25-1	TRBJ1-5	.	ASRSTRGGDQPQH
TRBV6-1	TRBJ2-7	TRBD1	ASSDGQGAREQY
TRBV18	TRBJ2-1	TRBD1	ASSLGQGMV
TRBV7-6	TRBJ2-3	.	ASSLAPPGGAITDTQY
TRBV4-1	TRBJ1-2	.	ASSHPRGYT
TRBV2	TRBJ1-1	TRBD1	ASSGPPGQSMNTEAF
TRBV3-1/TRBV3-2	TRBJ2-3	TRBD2	ASSQDGGGQTDTQY
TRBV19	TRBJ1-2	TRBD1	ASSGQDYGYT
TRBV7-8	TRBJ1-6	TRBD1	ASSRTTGGSNSPLH
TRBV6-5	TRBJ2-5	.	ASSPRETQY
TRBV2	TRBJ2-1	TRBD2	ASSEQAGGIDEQF